The present T cell receptor beta chain was sequenced within a study of cytomegalovirus exposure and HLA in healthy donors. General study findings and limits: Roughly 170 TCR beta chains were listed as cytomegalovirus-associated.

Using immunoSEQ multiplex PCR, the repertoire was profiled, and TCRdb retains in-frame clones only, with some absent. The data contain some 75,000 clones, around 96% of them singletons. With respect to this clone: Its antigen is unknown.

The CDR3 spans 19 residues. Germline CDR1 reads KGHSH; CDR2 reads LQKENI. V lost 2 bases and J lost 0; bases outside the gene matches: 14. This TCR came from a woman younger than 35 in good health and CMV-seronegative. Sequenced: PBMCs. The V gene is TRBV18, the J gene TRBJ1-2; TRBD1 agrees at 8 bases. The CDR3 loop is CASSPIGSGGLGANYGYTF. The CDR3 bases are TGTGCCAGCTCACCAATCGGGTCAGGGGGCCTTGGGGCTAACTATGGCTACACCTTC.